A selection of T cell receptor beta chains follows, all from one sample in a study of cytomegalovirus exposure and HLA in healthy donors. Generated by immunoSEQ multiplex PCR, the TCRdb table keeps only in-frame clones and is missing some. The sample holds around 230,000 clones, roughly 85% seen once. The material sequenced was PBMCs. The receptors were gathered from a girl aged 2-15 years in good health and CMV-seronegative. Each CDR3 is given with its conserved first and last residue. Fields, in order: clone size, D gene, V gene, J gene, CDR3 protein, CDR3 DNA. The D gene is left open where the match is weak. Rows may omit the clone size; those that give it use once, few, many or a size class.

clone_size: .
d_call: TRBD2
v_call: TRBV9
j_call: TRBJ2-5
cdr3_aa: CASSASGGGETQYF
cdr3_nt: TGTGCCAGCAGCGCCTCCGGGGGAGGGGAGACCCAGTACTTC

clone_size: few
d_call: TRBD2
v_call: TRBV27
j_call: TRBJ2-1
cdr3_aa: CASKSVKTSGGAGYNEQFF
cdr3_nt: TGTGCCAGCAAGTCCGTGAAGACTAGCGGGGGGGCGGGGTACAATGAGCAGTTCTTC

clone_size: .
d_call: TRBD1
v_call: TRBV5-1
j_call: TRBJ1-2
cdr3_aa: CASSTPTGVSGYTF
cdr3_nt: TGCGCCAGCAGCACCCCGACAGGGGTAAGTGGCTACACCTTC

clone_size: few
d_call: .
v_call: TRBV9
j_call: TRBJ2-2
cdr3_aa: CASSVAGGTGELFF
cdr3_nt: TGTGCCAGCAGCGTAGCAGGGGGGACCGGGGAGCTGTTTTTT

clone_size: .
d_call: TRBD2
v_call: TRBV5-1
j_call: TRBJ2-1
cdr3_aa: CASSTRAGDGSYNEQFF
cdr3_nt: TGCGCCAGCAGTACACGAGCGGGAGACGGGTCCTACAATGAGCAGTTCTTC

clone_size: .
d_call: TRBD1
v_call: TRBV11-3
j_call: TRBJ2-2
cdr3_aa: CASSFRDRGRTGELFF
cdr3_nt: TGTGCCAGCAGCTTCCGGGACAGGGGGCGCACCGGGGAGCTGTTTTTT

clone_size: once
d_call: .
v_call: TRBV29-1
j_call: TRBJ2-7
cdr3_aa: CSVELPGHSYEQYF
cdr3_nt: TGCAGCGTTGAACTCCCGGGACACTCCTACGAGCAGTACTTC

clone_size: .
d_call: .
v_call: TRBV6-5
j_call: TRBJ2-7
cdr3_aa: CASSPTGSGPYEQYF
cdr3_nt: TGTGCCAGCAGTCCAACAGGGTCCGGACCCTACGAGCAGTACTTC

clone_size: .
d_call: .
v_call: TRBV9
j_call: TRBJ2-1
cdr3_aa: CASSVAPSSYNEQFF
cdr3_nt: TGTGCCAGCAGCGTAGCTCCGAGCTCCTACAATGAGCAGTTCTTC

clone_size: .
d_call: .
v_call: TRBV29-1
j_call: TRBJ2-7
cdr3_aa: CSVMGRAYEQYF
cdr3_nt: TGCAGCGTTATGGGCCGAGCCTACGAGCAGTACTTC

clone_size: few
d_call: TRBD1
v_call: TRBV5-1
j_call: TRBJ2-3
cdr3_aa: CASSKTGAGDTQYF
cdr3_nt: TGCGCCAGCAGCAAGACAGGGGCGGGGGATACGCAGTATTTT

clone_size: once
d_call: TRBD2
v_call: TRBV5-4
j_call: TRBJ2-1
cdr3_aa: CASSLDTSGRSYNEQFF
cdr3_nt: TGTGCCAGCAGCCTGGATACTAGCGGGAGGTCCTACAATGAGCAGTTCTTC

clone_size: .
d_call: .
v_call: TRBV2
j_call: TRBJ2-6
cdr3_aa: CASKTRLTLGPFGANVLTF
cdr3_nt: TGTGCCAGTAAAACCAGGTTGACCTTGGGCCCCTTTGGGGCCAACGTCCTGACTTTC

clone_size: .
d_call: .
v_call: TRBV14
j_call: TRBJ1-5
cdr3_aa: CASSQEWPLNQPQHF
cdr3_nt: TGTGCCAGCAGCCAAGAATGGCCGCTCAATCAGCCCCAGCATTTT

clone_size: few
d_call: TRBD2
v_call: TRBV7-9
j_call: TRBJ2-5
cdr3_aa: CASSLPSTSAETQYF
cdr3_nt: TGTGCCAGCAGCCTACCCTCAACTAGCGCTGAGACCCAGTACTTC

clone_size: .
d_call: .
v_call: TRBV7-6
j_call: TRBJ2-3
cdr3_aa: CASSYRDFPPDTQYF
cdr3_nt: TGTGCCAGCAGTTACCGGGACTTCCCGCCGGATACGCAGTATTTT

clone_size: .
d_call: TRBD1
v_call: TRBV10-3
j_call: TRBJ1-1
cdr3_aa: CAIRADRRLEAFF
cdr3_nt: TGTGCCATCAGGGCGGACAGGCGACTTGAAGCTTTCTTT

clone_size: .
d_call: .
v_call: TRBV5-1
j_call: TRBJ2-3
cdr3_aa: CASSLTTGQNTDTQYF
cdr3_nt: TGCGCCAGCAGCTTGACCACGGGACAAAACACAGATACGCAGTATTTT

clone_size: .
d_call: TRBD1
v_call: TRBV6-5
j_call: TRBJ2-1
cdr3_aa: CASRTQGALYNEQFF
cdr3_nt: TGTGCCAGCAGGACACAGGGGGCCCTGTACAATGAGCAGTTCTTC

clone_size: .
d_call: .
v_call: TRBV9
j_call: TRBJ2-2
cdr3_aa: CASSVAQGSTGELFF
cdr3_nt: TGTGCCAGCAGCGTAGCCCAGGGCAGCACCGGGGAGCTGTTTTTT

clone_size: .
d_call: .
v_call: TRBV19
j_call: TRBJ1-2
cdr3_aa: CASSISSSNYGYTF
cdr3_nt: TGTGCCAGTAGTATTTCCTCCTCGAACTATGGCTACACCTTC

clone_size: .
d_call: TRBD1
v_call: TRBV5-6
j_call: TRBJ1-2
cdr3_aa: CASGKQGANYGYTF
cdr3_nt: TGTGCCAGCGGCAAACAGGGGGCAAACTATGGCTACACCTTC

clone_size: .
d_call: TRBD1
v_call: TRBV7-9
j_call: TRBJ1-5
cdr3_aa: CASSRQGGDQPQHF
cdr3_nt: TGTGCCAGCAGTCGACAGGGGGGTGATCAGCCCCAGCATTTT

clone_size: .
d_call: .
v_call: TRBV6-5
j_call: TRBJ2-7
cdr3_aa: CASSYSAKAYEQYF
cdr3_nt: TGTGCCAGCAGTTACTCAGCGAAAGCCTACGAGCAGTACTTC

clone_size: .
d_call: .
v_call: TRBV2
j_call: TRBJ2-3
cdr3_aa: CASSEAGPVADTQYF
cdr3_nt: TGTGCCAGCAGTGAAGCGGGGCCGGTGGCAGATACGCAGTATTTT

clone_size: .
d_call: .
v_call: TRBV6-5
j_call: TRBJ1-1
cdr3_aa: CASSGRSRNTEAFF
cdr3_nt: TGTGCCAGCAGTGGTCGGTCGAGGAACACTGAAGCTTTCTTT

clone_size: .
d_call: TRBD2
v_call: TRBV4-1
j_call: TRBJ2-7
cdr3_aa: CASSRRLAGEAEQYF
cdr3_nt: TGCGCCAGCAGCCGCCGACTAGCGGGGGAAGCCGAGCAGTACTTC